The next 22 T cell receptor beta chains were all read from a single sample in a study of cytomegalovirus exposure and HLA in healthy donors. The assay was immunoSEQ multiplex PCR, and TCRdb's table has in-frame clones only and misses some. Here the sample spans some 350,000 clones, roughly 87% being singletons. Sequencing was performed on PBMCs. The origin of the receptors is a woman aged 25 to 45 in good health and CMV-seropositive.

V gene TRBV7-6 combines with J gene TRBJ2-2; D remains unclear. Germline V gene data show CDR1 as SGHVS and CDR2 as FNYEAQ. V shed 2 bases and J shed 3 bases, with 13 bases lying between them. The CDR3 has 16 residues. CDR3 in amino acids: CASSLTRAGYTGELFF. For the CDR3, the DNA is TGTGCCAGCAGCTTAACACGGGCCGGTTACACCGGGGAGCTGTTTTTT.

The chain employs TRBV19 and TRBJ2-7; 9 bases fit TRBD2. The J segment lost 3 bases and the V segment lost 7 bases, leaving 10 bases of the junction unmatched. In germline, CDR1 is LNHDA, CDR2 SQIVND (reference sequence). CDR3 size: 15 residues. CDR3 sequence: CASITARTSDYEQYF. The CDR3 nucleotides read TGTGCCAGTATCACGGCTCGGACTAGCGACTACGAGCAGTACTTC.

The chain combines TRBV5-4 with TRBJ2-3; TRBD1 agrees at 12 bases. The CDR3 has 18 amino acids. With 4 bases clipped from V and 3 bases from J, the junction kept 12 bases outside the gene matches. Germline values: CDR1 SGHNT, CDR2 YYREEE (reference sequence). CDR3: CASSPEGTGGGWTDTQYF. CDR3 in DNA: TGTGCCAGCAGCCCCGAGGGGACAGGGGGCGGGTGGACAGATACGCAGTATTTT.

The chain carries TRBV10-3 and TRBJ2-1, with no clear D. Germline V CDR1 and CDR2: ENHRY, SYGVKD. The CDR3 is 17 residues long. Trimming took off 2 bases at V and 0 bases at J, with 14 bases between the two ends. CDR3 residues: CAISETTLRGSYNEQFF. CDR3 in DNA: TGTGCCATCAGTGAGACCACCCTAAGAGGCTCCTACAATGAGCAGTTCTTC.

The chain is built from TRBV9 and TRBJ1-2; D is undetermined. Germline assignment: CDR1 SGDLS and CDR2 YYNGEE. Trimming removed 0 bases at V and 3 bases at J, with 6 bases between. This CDR3 has 13 amino acids. As DNA, the CDR3 is TGTGCCAGCAGCGTAGAGGTAGACTATGGCTACACCTTC. This encodes CASSVEVDYGYTF.

This chain links TRBV27 with TRBJ1-2, with D perhaps matching TRBD1 (6 bases). Looked up from germline, CDR1 is MNHEY and CDR2 is SMNVEV (reference sequence). The CDR3 has 15 residues. V gave up 7 bases and J gave up 4 bases, with 19 bases separating them. The CDR3 DNA follows: TGTGCCAGCATGCTATTGGGGGGCGCCGGCTATGGCTACACCTTC. Its protein is CASMLLGGAGYGYTF.

The V call is TRBV4-3, the J call TRBJ2-3, with 10 bases aligning to TRBD2. This CDR3 contains 16 residues. CDR1 LGHNA and CDR2 YSLEER come from the germline V gene. V lost 5 bases and J lost 2; bases outside the gene matches: 7. The CDR3 here is CASSIRTSGITDTQYF. CDR3 DNA: TGCGCCAGCAGCATAAGGACTAGCGGAATCACAGATACGCAGTATTTT.

The chain uses TRBV12-2 and TRBJ2-7; no DNA check was done on the table's D call, TRBD1. TRBV12-2 is reported as a pseudogene. The CDR3 has 15 amino acids. CDR3 nucleotides: TGTGCAAGTCGCTTGGCAAGGGACAGAGGCTACGAGCAGTACTTC. It translates to CASRLARDRGYEQYF.

There are a few counts of this clone. The rearrangement links TRBV15 to TRBJ2-1; 7 bases are a match to TRBD1. CDR3 size: 15 residues. The junction had 2 bases not matched to a gene; V was cut back by 2 bases and J by 1 base. Looked up from germline, CDR1 is LNHNV and CDR2 is YYDKDF (reference sequence). CDR3 sequence reads: CATSRQTGSYNEQFF. The DNA for the CDR3 is TGTGCCACCAGCAGACAGACAGGGTCCTACAATGAGCAGTTCTTC.

V usage is TRBV19 and J usage is TRBJ2-2; maybe TRBD2 (6 bases). Deletions cut 8 bases from V and 6 bases from J, with 13 bases between. The CDR3 loop spans 13 amino acids. Germline V CDR1 and CDR2: LNHDA, SQIVND (reference sequence). CDR3 region: CASFGGVAGELFF. The CDR3 region has the DNA TGTGCCAGTTTTGGAGGGGTTGCCGGGGAGCTGTTTTTT. Full variable domain (outside the CDR3, taken from reference TRBV19 and TRBJ2-2): DGGITQSPKYLFRKEGQNVTLSCEQNLNHDAMYWYRQDPGQGLRLIYYSQIVNDFQKGDIAEGYSVSREKKESFPLTVTSAQKNPTAFYLCASFGGVAGELFFGEGSRLTVL.

The V gene is TRBV27, the J gene TRBJ2-1, with D perhaps TRBD2 (5 bases). The CDR3 spans 15 residues. Germline values: CDR1 MNHEY, CDR2 SMNVEV (reference sequence). Trimming cost V 3 bases and J 0 bases, with 9 bases left between them. The CDR3 coding sequence is TGTGCCAGCAGTTTTGGACTTAGCTCCTACAATGAGCAGTTCTTC. Protein product: CASSFGLSSYNEQFF.

This sequence joins TRBV15 and TRBJ2-5, with 10 bases fitting TRBD1. The CDR3 totals 15 residues. CDR1 is LNHNV and CDR2 is YYDKDF in the germline V gene (reference sequence). Trimming took 3 bases from V and 5 from J; bases not matched to a gene: 6. The CDR3 loop is CATSSGDRGRETQYF. CDR3 DNA: TGTGCCACCAGCAGTGGGGACAGGGGTCGGGAGACCCAGTACTTC. The full variable domain, in which reference TRBV15 and TRBJ2-5 provide the parts outside the CDR3, is DAMVIQNPRYQVTQFGKPVTLSCSQTLNHNVMYWYQQKSSQAPKLLFHYYDKDFNNEADTPDNFQSRRPNTSFCFLDIRSPGLGDTAMYLCATSSGDRGRETQYFGPGTRLLVL.

The chain recombines TRBV9 with TRBJ2-3; D not certain. CDR3 size: 13 residues. V dropped 3 bases and J dropped 4 bases, with 9 bases sitting between them. CDR1 is SGDLS and CDR2 is YYNGEE in the germline V gene. The CDR3 sequence: CASSAHQPDTQYF. CDR3 coding DNA: TGTGCCAGCAGCGCTCACCAGCCAGATACGCAGTATTTT.

This chain connects TRBV5-1 to TRBJ2-3, with D unresolved. This CDR3 contains 11 residues. Trimming shortened V by 2 bases and J by 6 bases, and 4 bases separated the two germline ends. Germline V gene data show CDR1 as SGHRS and CDR2 as YFSETQ. The DNA for the CDR3 is TGCGCCAGCAGCTTAAAGGATACGCAGTATTTT. It is translated as CASSLKDTQYF.

This clone was detected only once. V gene TRBV12-2 combines with J gene TRBJ2-5; the D call of TRBD2 is as the table states it, not checked on the DNA. TRBV12-2 is an annotated pseudogene. The CDR3 is made up of 15 amino acids. The chain's CDR3 is CASRLGAGVGETQYF. DNA for the CDR3: TGTGCAAGTCGCTTAGGGGCGGGGGTAGGAGAGACCCAGTACTTC.

The genes are TRBV14 and TRBJ1-1; D not certain. CDR3 length: 12 residues. V shed 4 bases and J shed 4 bases, with 7 bases lying between them. Germline V lookup: CDR1 SGHDN, CDR2 FVKESK. CDR3 coding DNA: TGTGCCAGCAGCCCCTTGGGCACTGAAGCTTTCTTT. Protein: CASSPLGTEAFF.

The CDR3: CASSLGRGNGDYEQYF. CDR3 nucleotides: TGTGCCAGCAGCCTAGGGAGAGGGAATGGGGACTACGAGCAGTACTTC. The chain links TRBV21-1 to TRBJ2-7; the D call of TRBD2 is as the table states it, not checked on the DNA. TRBV21-1 corresponds to a pseudogene. CDR3 length: 16 amino acids.

The V and J genes are TRBV15 and TRBJ1-1; TRBD1 is a possible D gene (6 bases). The CDR3 is made up of 16 amino acids. The ends were cut back, 6 bases at V and 1 base at J, with 18 bases in the middle. Germline values: CDR1 LNHNV, CDR2 YYDKDF (reference sequence). The CDR3 sequence: CATSKEEGGENTEAFF. The CDR3 DNA sequence: TGTGCCACCAGTAAAGAGGAAGGGGGAGAGAACACTGAAGCTTTCTTT. The variable domain in full, with the rest retrieved from reference TRBV15 and TRBJ1-1, is DAMVIQNPRYQVTQFGKPVTLSCSQTLNHNVMYWYQQKSSQAPKLLFHYYDKDFNNEADTPDNFQSRRPNTSFCFLDIRSPGLGDTAMYLCATSKEEGGENTEAFFGQGTRLTVV.

This chain uses TRBV30 with TRBJ1-2; 9 bases match TRBD1. Germline V gene data show CDR1 as GTSNPN and CDR2 as SVGIG (reference sequence). The ends lost 2 bases at V and 2 bases at J; junction bases unmatched: 6. The CDR3 is 15 amino acids. CDR3 nucleotide sequence: TGTGCCTGGAGTCCGGGACAGGGACCGAACTATGGCTACACCTTC. It yields the protein CAWSPGQGPNYGYTF.

The V call is TRBV28, the J call TRBJ2-2, with D perhaps TRBD1 (6 bases). The germline gives CDR1 MDHEN, CDR2 SYDVKM. The CDR3 extends over 14 amino acids. With 8 bases removed from V and 3 bases from J, the gap between germline ends came to 13 bases. The CDR3 region has the DNA TGTGCCAGCGTACAGGGTCGGGACACCGGGGAGCTGTTTTTT. As protein: CASVQGRDTGELFF.

This sequence joins TRBV27 and TRBJ1-5; D call uncertain. V lost 11 bases and J 6 bases, leaving 11 bases between the germline ends. CDR1 is MNHEY, CDR2 SMNVEV, per germline (reference sequence). This CDR3 spans 11 amino acids. The CDR3 loop is CAASDGQPQHF. The CDR3 DNA reads TGTGCCGCCTCAGACGGTCAGCCCCAGCATTTT.

The chain uses TRBV28 and TRBJ1-5; 8 nucleotides agree with TRBD1. V was pared by 5 bases and J by 4 bases, with 13 bases of the junction left unmatched. The CDR3 runs 17 residues. Germline V CDR1 and CDR2: MDHEN, SYDVKM. Here the CDR3 DNA reads TGTGCCAGCAGTACACCAGGGGGCAATACCTTGAATCAGCCCCAGCATTTT. As protein: CASSTPGGNTLNQPQHF.